This TCR beta chain was sequenced for a study of T cells in Graves' hyperthyroidism and ophthalmopathy. In the study overall: Any treatment followed the collection of peripheral blood at initial diagnosis. Regarding the study as a whole: Most thyroid clonotypes expanded above 0.001 were also detected in blood. A 13 V-J model separated ophthalmopathy from stable hyperthyroidism.

The study collected blood at first hyperthyroidism diagnosis, before any ophthalmopathy symptoms arose. The TCR beta CDR3 regions underwent amplification using RNA transcripts as the source. The HTBI primer set was used in a first-round RT-PCR of the TCR CDR3. MiXCR, run by TCRdb on the multiplex PCR reads, gives a single entry per CDR3 protein. Of approximately 270,000 distinct CDR3 sequences listed, about 15% are singletons. This clonotype was observed at least ten times. What it recognizes is unknown. An end of the junction differs from the germline gene, which may be a read error. Germline lookup yields CDR1 SSHAT and CDR2 FNYEAQ (reference sequence). The CDR3 extends over 13 amino acids.

Source material: blood. This clonotype originated in a woman aged 40 to 50 with Graves' hyperthyroidism that later progressed to Graves' ophthalmopathy. This rearrangement joins TRBV7-7 to TRBJ2-3, with D perhaps TRBD2 (5 bases). The CDR3 DNA sequence: TGTGCTAGCAGCTTAGTTGGCGGGGATACGCAGTATTTT. Translation: CASSLVGGDTQYF.